Listed below are T cell receptor beta chains from one sample, sequenced in a study of blood T cell repertoires in COVID-19. TCRdb keeps only in-frame clones here, not all; method: immunoSEQ multiplex PCR. The profile shows around 170,000 clones, 80% to 85% of them singletons. The sequenced sample consisted of peripheral blood. The receptors come from a woman of 80 years or more with COVID-19, enrolled during active disease. CDR3s include the opening cysteine and the closing phenylalanine or tryptophan. The order of the fields is J gene, clone size, D gene, V gene, CDR3 protein, CDR3 DNA. The D gene is left open where the match is weak. The size entry is marked missing in some rows and otherwise reads once, few, many or a size class.

j_call: TRBJ2-5
clone_size: many
d_call: NA
v_call: TRBV21-1
cdr3_aa: CASSKTGDTQETQYF
cdr3_nt: TGTGCCAGCAGCAAAACAGGGGATACACAAGAGACCCAGTACTTC

j_call: TRBJ2-7
clone_size: NA
d_call: TRBD1
v_call: TRBV5-5
cdr3_aa: CASSPWDRGLYEQYF
cdr3_nt: TGTGCCAGCAGCCCCTGGGACAGGGGATTATACGAGCAGTACTTC

j_call: TRBJ2-3
clone_size: NA
d_call: TRBD2
v_call: TRBV5-1
cdr3_aa: CASSLGLAGAGDTQYF
cdr3_nt: TGCGCCAGCAGCTTGGGACTAGCGGGGGCTGGAGATACGCAGTATTTT

j_call: TRBJ2-7
clone_size: NA
d_call: TRBD2
v_call: TRBV28
cdr3_aa: CASIETLGLAGVYEQYF
cdr3_nt: TGTGCCAGCATCGAGACTCTCGGACTAGCGGGAGTTTACGAGCAGTACTTC

j_call: TRBJ2-7
clone_size: few
d_call: NA
v_call: TRBV27
cdr3_aa: CASSRYAYYEQYF
cdr3_nt: TGTGCCAGCAGTCGGTACGCTTACTACGAGCAGTACTTC

j_call: TRBJ2-7
clone_size: NA
d_call: NA
v_call: TRBV28
cdr3_aa: CASEGNSYEQYF
cdr3_nt: TGTGCCAGTGAGGGCAACTCCTACGAGCAGTACTTC

j_call: TRBJ2-1
clone_size: NA
d_call: TRBD2
v_call: TRBV4-1
cdr3_aa: CASSQLAVGGLYEQFF
cdr3_nt: TGCGCCAGCAGCCAACTCGCAGTGGGAGGGCTTTATGAGCAGTTCTTC

j_call: TRBJ1-6
clone_size: few
d_call: TRBD1
v_call: TRBV18
cdr3_aa: CASSRIDRGSPLHF
cdr3_nt: TGTGCCAGCTCACGCATCGACAGGGGATCACCCCTCCACTTT

j_call: TRBJ2-5
clone_size: NA
d_call: NA
v_call: TRBV2
cdr3_aa: CASSDGRLRETQYF
cdr3_nt: TGTGCCAGCAGTGACGGCAGGTTAAGAGAGACCCAGTACTTC

j_call: TRBJ2-5
clone_size: NA
d_call: TRBD1
v_call: TRBV7-9
cdr3_aa: CASSHAQPGQHQETQYF
cdr3_nt: TGTGCCAGCAGCCATGCACAACCGGGACAGCACCAAGAGACCCAGTACTTC

j_call: TRBJ2-1
clone_size: few
d_call: TRBD2
v_call: TRBV6-2/TRBV6-3
cdr3_aa: CASSSPFSGTSGGEWEQFF
cdr3_nt: TGTGCCAGCAGTTCCCCATTCTCCGGGACTAGCGGGGGAGAATGGGAGCAGTTCTTC

j_call: TRBJ2-5
clone_size: NA
d_call: TRBD1
v_call: TRBV19
cdr3_aa: CASSPTRDRGRETQYF
cdr3_nt: TGTGCCAGTAGCCCGACCCGGGACAGGGGGCGTGAGACCCAGTACTTC

j_call: TRBJ2-1
clone_size: NA
d_call: TRBD2
v_call: TRBV5-1
cdr3_aa: CASGSGSSYNEQFF
cdr3_nt: TGCGCCAGCGGGAGCGGGAGCTCCTACAATGAGCAGTTCTTC

j_call: TRBJ2-3
clone_size: NA
d_call: NA
v_call: TRBV7-2
cdr3_aa: CASSLSRGTDTQYF
cdr3_nt: TGTGCCAGCAGCTTGAGCAGGGGCACAGATACGCAGTATTTT

j_call: TRBJ2-2
clone_size: once
d_call: TRBD2
v_call: TRBV27
cdr3_aa: CASSSRTSGLSVGELFF
cdr3_nt: TGTGCCAGCAGTTCCCGGACTAGCGGCTTGAGTGTCGGGGAGCTGTTTTTT

j_call: TRBJ1-1
clone_size: NA
d_call: TRBD1
v_call: TRBV28
cdr3_aa: CASSFVTGGPNTEAFF
cdr3_nt: TGTGCCAGCAGTTTCGTCACAGGGGGCCCGAACACTGAAGCTTTCTTT

j_call: TRBJ2-3
clone_size: once
d_call: TRBD2
v_call: TRBV4-1
cdr3_aa: CASSQEAPTSGRAYTQYF
cdr3_nt: TGCGCCAGCAGCCAAGAGGCCCCGACTAGCGGGAGGGCATATACGCAGTATTTT

j_call: TRBJ1-1
clone_size: NA
d_call: NA
v_call: TRBV4-1
cdr3_aa: CASSQGDTWATEAFF
cdr3_nt: TGCGCCAGCAGCCAAGGGGACACGTGGGCCACTGAAGCTTTCTTT

j_call: TRBJ2-1
clone_size: NA
d_call: NA
v_call: TRBV3-1/TRBV3-2
cdr3_aa: CASSQALARNEQFF
cdr3_nt: TGTGCCAGCAGCCAAGCTCTAGCGCGGAATGAGCAGTTCTTC

j_call: TRBJ1-2
clone_size: NA
d_call: NA
v_call: TRBV18
cdr3_aa: CASSPTHQGRYGYTF
cdr3_nt: TGTGCCAGCTCACCCACCCATCAGGGTAGGTATGGCTACACCTTC

j_call: TRBJ1-2
clone_size: NA
d_call: TRBD1
v_call: TRBV29-1
cdr3_aa: CSVSGQGNYGYTF
cdr3_nt: TGCAGCGTGTCGGGACAGGGCAACTATGGCTACACCTTC

j_call: TRBJ2-1
clone_size: once
d_call: NA
v_call: TRBV4-3
cdr3_aa: CASSQGGFGRSSYNEQFF
cdr3_nt: TGCGCCAGCAGCCAAGGCGGGTTTGGCCGGAGCTCCTACAATGAGCAGTTCTTC

j_call: TRBJ2-1
clone_size: NA
d_call: NA
v_call: TRBV10-1
cdr3_aa: CASRLMVF
cdr3_nt: TGCGCCAGCAGACTCATGGTCTTC

j_call: TRBJ2-3
clone_size: NA
d_call: NA
v_call: TRBV19
cdr3_aa: CASSGSGLTTDTQYF
cdr3_nt: TGTGCCAGTAGTGGGAGTGGGCTCACGACAGATACGCAGTATTTT

j_call: TRBJ2-4
clone_size: NA
d_call: TRBD2
v_call: TRBV15
cdr3_aa: CATSRGVSGLKNIQYF
cdr3_nt: TGTGCCACCAGCCGGGGGGTTTCGGGACTAAAAAACATTCAGTACTTC

j_call: TRBJ2-7
clone_size: NA
d_call: TRBD1
v_call: TRBV5-1
cdr3_aa: CASSFSPTGAYEQYF
cdr3_nt: TGCGCCAGCAGCTTCTCACCGACAGGGGCCTACGAGCAGTACTTC

j_call: TRBJ2-7
clone_size: NA
d_call: TRBD1
v_call: TRBV30
cdr3_aa: CARVPGQGDDEQYF
cdr3_nt: TGTGCCCGGGTACCTGGTCAGGGGGATGACGAGCAGTACTTC

j_call: TRBJ1-1
clone_size: NA
d_call: NA
v_call: TRBV18
cdr3_aa: CASSPQRQSNTEAFF
cdr3_nt: TGTGCCAGCTCACCACAACGCCAGTCGAACACTGAAGCTTTCTTT

j_call: TRBJ2-2
clone_size: once
d_call: TRBD2
v_call: TRBV28
cdr3_aa: CASGAGGVLFF
cdr3_nt: TGTGCCAGCGGGGCGGGAGGCGTGCTGTTTTTT

j_call: TRBJ2-1
clone_size: few
d_call: NA
v_call: TRBV4-1
cdr3_aa: CASSQDLVVVDEQFF
cdr3_nt: TGCGCCAGCAGCCAAGATTTAGTGGTTGTCGATGAGCAGTTCTTC

j_call: TRBJ2-7
clone_size: NA
d_call: TRBD2
v_call: TRBV3-1/TRBV3-2
cdr3_aa: CASSTRLAGTYEQYF
cdr3_nt: TGTGCCAGCAGCACGAGACTAGCGGGGACCTACGAGCAGTACTTC

j_call: TRBJ1-1
clone_size: NA
d_call: NA
v_call: TRBV11-3
cdr3_aa: CASSLDVAGAAPNTEAFF
cdr3_nt: TGTGCCAGCAGCTTAGATGTCGCAGGGGCCGCCCCGAACACTGAAGCTTTCTTT

j_call: TRBJ1-2
clone_size: NA
d_call: NA
v_call: TRBV5-5
cdr3_aa: CASSLDHRGAYGYTF
cdr3_nt: TGTGCCAGCAGCTTGGATCATCGGGGAGCCTATGGCTACACCTTC

j_call: TRBJ1-1
clone_size: NA
d_call: NA
v_call: TRBV25-1
cdr3_aa: CASSGVLTEAFF
cdr3_nt: TGTGCCAGCAGTGGAGTCCTCACTGAAGCTTTCTTT

j_call: TRBJ1-2
clone_size: NA
d_call: NA
v_call: TRBV5-1
cdr3_aa: CASSLANRLSGYTF
cdr3_nt: TGCGCCAGCAGCTTGGCCAACAGGTTAAGTGGCTACACCTTC

j_call: TRBJ2-6
clone_size: NA
d_call: NA
v_call: TRBV7-6
cdr3_aa: CASSLRWTVSHSSGANVLTF
cdr3_nt: TGTGCCAGCAGCTTACGGTGGACAGTCTCTCACAGCTCTGGGGCCAACGTCCTGACTTTC

j_call: TRBJ1-3
clone_size: NA
d_call: NA
v_call: TRBV5-6
cdr3_aa: CASSFLQSGNTIYF
cdr3_nt: TGTGCCAGCAGCTTTTTACAGTCTGGAAACACCATATATTTT

j_call: TRBJ2-2
clone_size: NA
d_call: NA
v_call: TRBV9
cdr3_aa: CASSVGGRVRAGELFF
cdr3_nt: TGTGCCAGCAGCGTAGGGGGCAGGGTAAGAGCCGGGGAGCTGTTTTTT

j_call: TRBJ2-5
clone_size: NA
d_call: NA
v_call: TRBV4-3
cdr3_aa: CASSQDNGQWVTQYF
cdr3_nt: TGCGCCAGCAGCCAAGATAATGGACAGTGGGTGACCCAGTACTTC